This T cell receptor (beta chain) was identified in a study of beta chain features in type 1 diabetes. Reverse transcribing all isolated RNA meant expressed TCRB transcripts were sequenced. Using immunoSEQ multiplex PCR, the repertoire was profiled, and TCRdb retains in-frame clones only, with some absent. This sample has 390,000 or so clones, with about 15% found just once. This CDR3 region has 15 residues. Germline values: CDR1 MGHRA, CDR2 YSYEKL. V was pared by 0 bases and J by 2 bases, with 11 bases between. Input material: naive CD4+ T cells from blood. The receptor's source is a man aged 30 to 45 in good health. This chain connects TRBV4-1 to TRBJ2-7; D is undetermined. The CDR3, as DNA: TGCGCCAGCAGCCAAGATATTTCGATTCCCTACGAGCAGTACTTC. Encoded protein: CASSQDISIPYEQYF.